This TCR beta chain appears in the sequencing data of a study of blood T cell repertoires in COVID-19. About the research overall: Acute-phase and convalescent COVID-19 samples originated in the United States, Italy and Spain.

Germline V CDR1 and CDR2: MGHDK, SYGVNS. Trimming stripped 6 bases from V and 7 bases from J, with 10 bases between. The CDR3 is 12 amino acids. Generated by immunoSEQ multiplex PCR, the TCRdb table keeps only in-frame clones and is missing some. The sample carries about 200,000 clones, about 82% recorded once. The chain couples TRBV25-1 to TRBJ1-5; tentatively, D is TRBD1 (5 bases). The source of this sequence is a man in his forties with acute COVID-19. Sequenced sample: PBMCs or T cells enriched from blood (not recorded which). The CDR3 region has the DNA TGTGCCAGCAGGCAGGGTCAACAGCCCCAGCATTTT. Protein: CASRQGQQPQHF.